This entry lists 32 T cell receptor beta chains sequenced from one sample in a study of cytomegalovirus exposure and HLA in healthy donors. Primers included in the PCR were 60 Vbeta and 13 Jbeta primers. Assay: immunoSEQ multiplex PCR; the TCRdb copy retains only in-frame clones and omits some. The table lists about 130,000 clones, around 84% of them singletons. The sample comprised PBMCs. The receptors were sampled from a woman younger than 30 in good health and CMV-seropositive.

The chain is built from TRBV7-9 and TRBJ2-5; D may be TRBD2 (5 bases). The CDR3 covers 13 residues. Trimming removed 4 bases at V and 7 bases at J, with 13 bases between. Germline lookup yields CDR1 SEHNR and CDR2 FQNEAQ (reference sequence). CDR3 sequence reads: CASSSGEIVTQYF. The CDR3 coding sequence is TGTGCCAGCAGCTCCGGGGAGATAGTGACCCAGTACTTC.

This rearrangement joins TRBV4-2 to TRBJ2-7; 7 bases are a match to TRBD1. V gave up 4 bases and J gave up 3 bases; unmatched junction bases: 12. CDR3 length equals 16 residues. Germline V CDR1 and CDR2: LGHNA, YNFKEQ. The CDR3 bases are TGTGCCAGCAGCCCTGACAGGGAGACCGCTATCTACGAGCAGTACTTC. Encoded protein: CASSPDRETAIYEQYF.

As to this clone: Mismatch with germline at one junction end may stem from a read error. The V call is TRBV7-3, the J call TRBJ2-2, with 8 bases matching TRBD2. Germline V gene data show CDR1 as SGHTA and CDR2 as FQGTGA. The CDR3 consists of 15 residues. The CDR3 DNA is TGTGCCAGCAGCTTAAACCTAGCGGGCACCCGGGAGCTGTTTTTT. Translated, it gives CASSLNLAGTRELFF.

The V call is TRBV7-3, the J call TRBJ1-1, with D possibly being TRBD1 (6 bases). The CDR3 is 13 residues long. Trimming removed 5 bases from V and 5 bases from J, with 12 bases in between. Germline V gene data show CDR1 as SGHTA and CDR2 as FQGTGA. The CDR3 loop reads CASSPHRETEAFF. The CDR3 DNA is TGTGCCAGCAGCCCACACAGGGAAACTGAAGCTTTCTTT.

This clone was seen only once. The rearrangement links TRBV4-1 to TRBJ2-1; a possible D gene is TRBD1 (6 bases). Per germline, CDR1 MGHRA and CDR2 YSYEKL. CDR3 size: 15 residues. Trimming took 1 base from V and 5 from J, leaving 12 bases between them. The CDR3 loop is CASSQGQALNNEQFF. Here the CDR3 DNA reads TGCGCCAGCAGCCAAGGACAGGCTCTCAACAATGAGCAGTTCTTC.

V gene TRBV5-6 combines with J gene TRBJ2-1, with D unresolved. The CDR3 covers 12 residues. CDR1 and CDR2 (germline): SGHDT, YYEEEE. Trimming stripped 2 bases from V and 9 bases from J, with 9 bases between. The chain's CDR3 is CASSFFTGEQFF. CDR3 coding DNA: TGTGCCAGCAGCTTCTTTACCGGTGAGCAGTTCTTC. Variable domain in full (rest from reference TRBV5-6 and TRBJ2-1): DAGVTQSPTHLIKTRGQQVTLRCSPKSGHDTVSWYQQALGQGPQFIFQYYEEEERQRGNFPDRFSGHQFPNYSSELNVNALLLGDSALYLCASSFFTGEQFFGPGTRLTVL.

The chain combines TRBV28 with TRBJ2-7; 9 nucleotides agree with TRBD2. V shed 5 bases and J 1 base; nucleotides not matched to a gene: 6. The germline V gene has CDR1 MDHEN and CDR2 SYDVKM. The CDR3 runs to 15 residues. The CDR3 region is CASSLRAGGSYEQYF. As DNA, the CDR3 is TGTGCCAGCAGTCTCAGGGCGGGGGGGTCCTACGAGCAGTACTTC.

J is TRBJ2-2 and V is TRBV21-1; TRBD2, the table's D call, was not compared with the DNA. TRBV21-1 is classified as a pseudogene. The CDR3 extends over 18 amino acids. The CDR3 DNA reads TGTGCCAGCACCCCCCGGCTAGCCAGCCCCTCGAACACCGGGGAGCTGTTTTTT. It codes for CASTPRLASPSNTGELFF.

This clone was seen just once. The J gene is TRBJ2-4, the V gene TRBV11-2; 10 bases match TRBD1. Germline CDR1 is SGHAT and CDR2 is FQNNGV. V shed 5 bases and J 9 bases; nucleotides not matched to a gene: 13. This CDR3 has 16 amino acids. CDR3 protein: CASSPVTGGGFGIQYF. CDR3 bases: TGTGCCAGCAGCCCCGTGACAGGGGGCGGGTTTGGCATTCAGTACTTC. The full variable domain, in which reference TRBV11-2 and TRBJ2-4 provide the parts outside the CDR3, is EAGVAQSPRYKIIEKRQSVAFWCNPISGHATLYWYQQILGQGPKLLIQFQNNGVVDDSQLPKDRFSAERLKGVDSTLKIQPAKLEDSAVYLCASSPVTGGGFGIQYFGAGTRLSVL.

V usage is TRBV19 and J usage is TRBJ2-5; 8 bases map to TRBD1. The CDR3 has 14 amino acids. Germline trimming cut 5 bases from V and 4 bases from J; bases unmatched to any gene: 6. The germline V gene has CDR1 LNHDA and CDR2 SQIVND (reference sequence). CDR3 in DNA: TGTGCCAGTAGTCCGGCAGGGGGCGGAGAGACCCAGTACTTC. The encoded protein is CASSPAGGGETQYF.

As regards this clone: One end of the junction fails to match germline, which may point to a read error. This chain links TRBV10-3 with TRBJ1-5; D unclear. The CDR3 has 13 residues. Germline V CDR1 and CDR2: ENHRY, SYGVKD. The CDR3 DNA reads as TGTGCCATCAGTAAGGGAGGCAATCGGCCCCAGCATTTT. Amino acid sequence: CAISKGGNRPQHF.

The chain recombines TRBV5-8 with TRBJ2-7; D uncertain. Germline CDR1 is SGHTS and CDR2 is YDEGEE. Trimming pared 2 bases from V and 6 bases from J, leaving 9 bases between. The length of the CDR3 is 12 residues. Here the CDR3 reads CASSFRRGEQYF. For the CDR3, the DNA is TGTGCCAGCAGCTTTCGCCGCGGCGAGCAGTACTTC.

This chain connects TRBV6-9 to TRBJ2-5; 8 nucleotides agree with TRBD2. Looked up from germline, CDR1 is MNHGY and CDR2 is SVAAGI. V lost 3 bases, J lost 1 base, and 16 bases stayed unmatched. This CDR3 has 19 residues. CDR3 nucleotides: TGTGCCAGCAGTTACCCGAGGCTAGCGGGCGCCAATCCCCAAGAGACCCAGTACTTC. Its protein product is CASSYPRLAGANPQETQYF.

J is TRBJ1-2 and V is TRBV19; D may be TRBD1 (5 bases). This CDR3 has 15 residues. CDR1 is LNHDA, CDR2 SQIVND, per germline (reference sequence). Trimming took 6 bases from V and 3 from J, leaving 17 bases between them. As DNA, the CDR3 is TGTGCCAGTAGGGGTTTTCAGGGCCTGGACTATGGCTACACCTTC. Its protein is CASRGFQGLDYGYTF.

J is TRBJ1-3 and V is TRBV7-6; TRBD1 matches 7 bases. The length of the CDR3 is 18 residues. Looked up from germline, CDR1 is SGHVS and CDR2 is FNYEAQ. J was trimmed by 2 bases and V by 2 bases; bases with no gene match: 12. CDR3 sequence: CASSLSIPLTGPGNTIYF. The CDR3 DNA follows: TGTGCCAGCAGCTTAAGTATCCCTCTGACAGGGCCTGGAAACACCATATATTTT.

The chain uses TRBV18 and TRBJ2-7; no clear D. CDR1 and CDR2 from the germline V gene are KGHSH and LQKENI. This CDR3 is 14 amino acids long. Trimming pared 0 bases from V and 0 bases from J, leaving 6 bases between. The DNA of the CDR3 is TGTGCCAGCTCACCACCTACGGGCTCCTACGAGCAGTACTTC. This codes for CASSPPTGSYEQYF.

The rearrangement joins TRBV4-2 to TRBJ1-1; D is uncertain. The CDR3 spans 16 residues. Germline V gene data show CDR1 as LGHNA and CDR2 as YNFKEQ. V was shortened by 5 bases and J by 5 bases, with 21 bases between the two germline ends. The CDR3 reads CASSERPKGSRTEAFF. The CDR3 bases are TGTGCCAGCAGCGAACGCCCAAAAGGATCGAGGACTGAAGCTTTCTTT.

Regarding this clone: Other nucleotide sequences in the sample specify the same CDR3. The chain is built from TRBV6-1 and TRBJ2-3, with TRBD1 identical over 8 bases. Trimming took 6 bases from V and 1 from J; bases not matched to a gene: 6. This CDR3 comprises 15 residues. CDR1 is MNHNS and CDR2 is SASEGT in the germline V gene. The CDR3 region is CASSPGTGRTDTQYF. CDR3 sequence (DNA): TGTGCCAGCAGCCCCGGGACAGGACGCACAGATACGCAGTATTTT.

CDR3 loop: CAWSAASNQPQHF. The CDR3 region has the DNA TGTGCCTGGAGTGCAGCGAGCAATCAGCCCCAGCATTTT. The chain is built from TRBV30 and TRBJ1-5; D ambiguous. The CDR3 is made up of 13 amino acids. Germline-derived CDR1 and CDR2 are GTSNPN and SVGIG (reference sequence). V was clipped by 1 base and J by 1 base, with 5 bases between them. The full variable domain, in which reference TRBV30 and TRBJ1-5 provide the parts outside the CDR3, is SQTIHQWPATLVQPVGSPLSLECTVEGTSNPNLYWYRQAAGRGLQLLFYSVGIGQISSEVPQNLSASRPQDRQFILSSKKLLLSDSGFYLCAWSAASNQPQHFGDGTRLSIL.

The sample holds one count of this clone. V is TRBV7-9 and J is TRBJ2-3; 11 positions agree with TRBD1. The CDR3 length is 16 residues. Germline loops: CDR1 SEHNR, CDR2 FQNEAQ (reference sequence). V shed 7 bases, J shed 2 bases, and the junction held 8 bases outside the gene matches. CDR3 loop: CASTDGTGGYTDTQYF. Here the CDR3 DNA reads TGTGCCAGCACCGACGGGACAGGGGGTTACACAGATACGCAGTATTTT.

This chain links TRBV9 with TRBJ2-2, with 8 bases fitting TRBD2. V was clipped by 3 bases and J by 4 bases; unmatched bases: 5. The CDR3 is made up of 15 amino acids. Germline lookup yields CDR1 SGDLS and CDR2 YYNGEE. The DNA for the CDR3 is TGTGCCAGCAGCGGGGCGGGGGGCCTCACCGGGGAGCTGTTTTTT. Translated: CASSGAGGLTGELFF.

The J gene is TRBJ1-2, the V gene TRBV7-2, with 10 bases that match TRBD1. V dropped 5 bases and J dropped 5; count of bases not matched to a gene: 14. Germline CDR1 reads SGHTA; CDR2 reads FQGNSA. This CDR3 spans 17 amino acids. In DNA, the CDR3 is TGTGCCAGCAGCCTCCCCCCGGGACAGGGGATACCTTATGGCTACACCTTC. The encoded protein is CASSLPPGQGIPYGYTF.

This rearrangement joins TRBV4-1 to TRBJ1-1; perhaps TRBD1 as D (6 bases). The V end lost 4 bases, the J end lost 3 bases, and 9 bases lay between the germline ends. The V gene's germline CDR1 is MGHRA and CDR2 YSYEKL. The CDR3 is made up of 13 amino acids. In DNA form, the CDR3 reads TGCGCCAGCAGCCGGTCAGGGGACACTGAAGCTTTCTTT. This sequence encodes CASSRSGDTEAFF.

This rearrangement joins TRBV28 to TRBJ2-5, with 8 nucleotides matching TRBD2. Germline values: CDR1 MDHEN, CDR2 SYDVKM. The CDR3 totals 17 residues. V lost 3 bases, J lost 2 bases, and 11 bases stayed unmatched. The CDR3, as DNA: TGTGCCAGCAGTTTTCCCCTGGGTAGCGGGGAGCAAGAGACCCAGTACTTC. The encoded protein is CASSFPLGSGEQETQYF.

The chain recombines TRBV19 with TRBJ1-5, with a possible D match to TRBD1 (6 bases). Germline CDR1 LNHDA, CDR2 SQIVND (reference sequence). The CDR3 runs to 15 residues. V lost 6 bases, J lost 3 bases, and 15 bases lay in between. The CDR3 is CASSSGQSNNQPQHF. Written as DNA, the CDR3 is TGTGCCAGTAGCTCGGGACAAAGTAACAATCAGCCCCAGCATTTT.

The rearrangement uses TRBV28 and TRBJ2-5, with TRBD2 matching 9 bases. Germline V gives CDR1 MDHEN, CDR2 SYDVKM. With V trimmed by 4 bases and J by 5 bases, 11 bases remained unmatched. The length of the CDR3 is 16 residues. As DNA, the CDR3 is TGTGCCAGCAGTTCCTGGGGCGGGGGGGCCGTTGAGACCCAGTACTTC. Translating gives CASSSWGGGAVETQYF.

In its sample, this clone was seen once. This chain joins TRBV10-3 and TRBJ2-2; a possible D gene is TRBD2 (6 bases). The CDR3 spans 13 residues. The V and J ends lost 11 bases and 7 bases respectively, with 17 bases between them. Germline lookup yields CDR1 ENHRY and CDR2 SYGVKD. CDR3 sequence: CASHMGGFGELFF. As DNA, the CDR3 is TGTGCCTCCCACATGGGAGGCTTCGGGGAGCTGTTTTTT.

The chain is built from TRBV4-1 and TRBJ2-7, with D unclear. Germline assignment: CDR1 MGHRA and CDR2 YSYEKL. Trimming removed 1 base at V and 0 bases at J, with 10 bases between. The CDR3 extends over 15 amino acids. The CDR3 loop is CASSQGPGSSYEQYF. CDR3 nucleotide sequence: TGCGCCAGCAGCCAAGGTCCCGGTAGCTCCTACGAGCAGTACTTC.

This clone came up once. V usage is TRBV27 and J usage is TRBJ2-1; the D gene is possibly TRBD1 (5 bases). Germline values: CDR1 MNHEY, CDR2 SMNVEV (reference sequence). CDR3 length: 13 residues. V shed 5 bases and J shed 0 bases, with 5 bases lying between them. CDR3 nucleotide sequence: TGTGCCAGCAGTGACAGCTCCTACAATGAGCAGTTCTTC. Translating gives CASSDSSYNEQFF.

The V gene is TRBV7-9, the J gene TRBJ1-5; 7 bases align to TRBD1. Germline CDR1 is SEHNR and CDR2 is FQNEAQ (reference sequence). The ends lost 5 bases at V and 7 bases at J; junction bases unmatched: 8. The CDR3 totals 14 residues. CDR3 in DNA: TGTGCCAGCAGCATCGACAGGGCAGGACAGCCCCAGCATTTT. It yields the protein CASSIDRAGQPQHF.

The genes are TRBV7-3 and TRBJ2-5, with D possibly TRBD1 on 6 matching bases. The germline gives CDR1 SGHTA, CDR2 FQGTGA. Deletions cut 5 bases from V and 5 bases from J, with 18 bases between. The CDR3 length is 15 residues. The DNA of the CDR3 is TGTGCCAGCAGCCCTAGGGCAGGGGTTGGGGAGACCCAGTACTTC. This translates into CASSPRAGVGETQYF.

This sequence joins TRBV25-1 and TRBJ2-7; possible D gene TRBD1, 7 bases. Looked up from germline, CDR1 is MGHDK and CDR2 is SYGVNS. V was trimmed by 2 bases and J by 6 bases, leaving 26 bases between them. This CDR3 has 18 residues. The chain's CDR3 is CASSEVSSGGGIWGEQYF. The CDR3 nucleotides are TGTGCCAGCAGTGAAGTTTCGAGCGGAGGGGGCATTTGGGGCGAGCAGTACTTC.